The count of the clone carrying this TCR beta chain is one. Its antigen is not identified. Per the germline V gene, CDR1 is SGHDN and CDR2 is FVKESK. Trimming removed 1 base from V and 7 bases from J, with 2 bases in between. This CDR3 comprises 11 residues. The record originates from a study of tumor-infiltrating lymphocytes in localized non-small cell lung cancer. In the study overall: Patients included smokers and never-smokers with various histologies, some sampled after neoadjuvant chemotherapy. Resected tumor was paired with non-adjacent uninvolved lung from the same patient.

Broader study findings: No T-cell fraction difference was seen between IM1 and IM2 tumors. Different pieces of the same tissue were used for each assay.

Assay: immunoSEQ multiplex PCR; the TCRdb copy retains only in-frame clones and omits some. The sample lists roughly 7,100 clones, 74% seen once, with about 8.3% in the top ten. The rearrangement links TRBV14 to TRBJ2-1; D is ambiguous. The receptor comes from a human donor with non-small cell lung cancer. Input material: uninvolved lung tissue not adjacent to the tumor. DNA for the CDR3: TGTGCCAGCAGCCAAGTGAATGAGCAGTTCTTC. Translated: CASSQVNEQFF.